This is a list of T cell receptor beta chains from one sample in a study of cytomegalovirus exposure and HLA in healthy donors. Clones were read by immunoSEQ multiplex PCR, and TCRdb kept only the in-frame ones, dropping some. The sample shows around 150,000 clones, roughly 80% of them seen only once. The sample taken for sequencing was PBMCs. The receptors originated from a middle-aged woman in good health and CMV-seronegative. The CDR3 runs from the conserved cysteine through the conserved F or W. Fields, in order: J gene, clone size, D gene, V gene, CDR3 protein, CDR3 DNA. The D gene is left open where the match is weak. Not every row has a clone size; where given, it reads once, few, many or a size class.

TRBJ2-5 | . | . | TRBV5-1 | CASRIQGQWETQYF | TGCGCCAGCAGGATCCAGGGGCAATGGGAGACCCAGTACTTC
TRBJ1-1 | . | TRBD1 | TRBV4-1 | CASSQPGQGNLGAFF | TGCGCCAGCAGCCAACCGGGACAGGGGAACCTAGGGGCTTTCTTT
TRBJ2-6 | . | TRBD1 | TRBV27 | CASSFRGQGRPGANVLTF | TGTGCCAGCAGTTTTAGGGGGCAGGGCAGGCCTGGGGCCAACGTCCTGACTTTC
TRBJ2-3 | . | TRBD1 | TRBV11-2 | CASSSPDRGQSDTQYF | TGTGCCAGCAGCTCGCCTGACAGGGGGCAGTCAGATACGCAGTATTTT
TRBJ2-5 | . | TRBD2 | TRBV28 | CASSPYTGLAGVLGSPKTQYF | TGTGCCAGCAGTCCCTATACCGGACTAGCGGGAGTCCTCGGGAGTCCAAAGACCCAGTACTTC
TRBJ1-4 | . | . | TRBV4-3 | CASSSNDRRDEKLFF | TGCGCCAGCAGCTCCAACGACAGACGGGATGAAAAACTGTTTTTT
TRBJ1-2 | . | . | TRBV14 | CASSPLQGTNYGYTF | TGTGCCAGCAGCCCATTACAGGGAACAAACTATGGCTACACCTTC
TRBJ1-5 | few | TRBD1 | TRBV28 | CASRPRQGGYSNQPQHF | TGTGCCAGCAGGCCGAGACAGGGGGGATATAGCAATCAGCCCCAGCATTTT
TRBJ2-7 | . | TRBD1 | TRBV9 | CASGTAYEQYF | TGTGCCAGCGGGACAGCCTACGAGCAGTACTTC
TRBJ2-7 | . | . | TRBV2 | CASSRFPAVGEQYF | TGTGCCAGCAGTAGGTTCCCCGCGGTAGGCGAGCAGTACTTC
TRBJ1-6 | . | . | TRBV5-1 | CASSPQEGGNNSPLHF | TGCGCCAGCAGCCCACAGGAGGGGGGGAACAATTCACCCCTCCACTTT
TRBJ2-5 | . | TRBD1 | TRBV5-3 | CARSHPGQGAGETQYF | TGTGCCAGAAGCCACCCGGGACAGGGGGCCGGAGAGACCCAGTACTTC
TRBJ2-3 | few | . | TRBV7-2 | CASSPGPGDTDTQYF | TGTGCCAGCAGCCCAGGGCCAGGGGACACAGATACGCAGTATTTT
TRBJ2-3 | . | . | TRBV18 | CASSPWGVTDTQYF | TGTGCCAGCTCACCATGGGGGGTAACAGATACGCAGTATTTT
TRBJ2-7 | . | . | TRBV27 | CASSNWTGRAYEQYF | TGTGCCAGCAGTAACTGGACAGGGAGGGCCTACGAGCAGTACTTC
TRBJ2-2 | . | . | TRBV7-3 | CASSRELNTGELFF | TGTGCCAGCTCCCGGGAGCTGAACACCGGGGAGCTGTTTTTT
TRBJ2-3 | . | . | TRBV21-1 | CASSRLAGGTDTQYF | TGTGCCAGCAGCAGGCTAGCGGGGGGCACAGATACGCAGTATTTT
TRBJ1-1 | . | . | TRBV7-2 | CASSAGQRNTEAFF | TGTGCCAGCAGCGCCGGACAGCGGAACACTGAAGCTTTCTTT
TRBJ1-4 | . | . | TRBV27 | CASRHKGGYEKLFF | TGTGCCAGCAGACATAAGGGAGGGTATGAAAAACTGTTTTTT
TRBJ2-3 | . | . | TRBV5-5 | CASSLEPSRDTQYF | TGTGCCAGCAGCTTGGAGCCCTCCCGGGATACGCAGTATTTT
TRBJ2-6 | . | . | TRBV7-6 | CASSQRGEGKASGANVLTF | TGTGCCAGCAGTCAGAGGGGGGAGGGAAAGGCGTCTGGGGCCAACGTCCTGACTTTC
TRBJ2-1 | . | . | TRBV29-1 | CSVLGSNNEQFF | TGCAGCGTACTAGGAAGTAACAATGAGCAGTTCTTC
TRBJ2-3 | . | . | TRBV4-3 | CASSQGSGSSTDTQYF | TGCGCCAGCAGCCAGGGTAGCGGATCTAGCACAGATACGCAGTATTTT
TRBJ2-1 | . | . | TRBV27 | CASSLRGGEQFF | TGTGCCAGCAGTTTAAGAGGGGGTGAGCAGTTCTTC
TRBJ2-7 | few | TRBD1 | TRBV7-2 | CASSEQGQGYEQYF | TGTGCCAGCAGCGAACAAGGACAGGGTTACGAGCAGTACTTC
TRBJ2-7 | . | . | TRBV7-9 | CASTTGRRYEQYF | TGTGCCAGCACCACCGGGAGACGCTACGAGCAGTACTTC
TRBJ1-2 | . | . | TRBV5-4 | CASSWRGGEAGYTF | TGTGCCAGCAGCTGGAGGGGGGGGGAAGCTGGCTACACCTTC
TRBJ1-5 | few | . | TRBV23-1 | CASSQLGDQPQHF | TGCGCCAGCAGTCAATTGGGAGATCAGCCCCAGCATTTT
TRBJ2-4 | . | . | TRBV6-5 | CASSVDANSQYF | TGTGCCAGCAGTGTCGACGCAAACAGTCAGTACTTC
TRBJ2-3 | . | . | TRBV27 | CASTLSPMGTDTQYF | TGTGCCAGCACCCTATCCCCTATGGGCACAGATACGCAGTATTTT
TRBJ2-1 | . | . | TRBV5-1 | CASSLEEGEQFF | TGCGCCAGCAGCTTGGAAGAGGGTGAGCAGTTCTTC
TRBJ1-4 | . | TRBD1 | TRBV5-4 | CASSSGQGTNEKLFF | TGTGCCAGCAGCTCGGGACAGGGAACTAATGAAAAACTGTTTTTT
TRBJ2-7 | once | TRBD2 | TRBV5-1 | CASSLDIAGGVNEQYF | TGCGCCAGCAGCTTGGATATAGCGGGAGGAGTAAACGAGCAGTACTTC
TRBJ2-3 | . | . | TRBV19 | CASSIGQSTSTDTQYF | TGTGCCAGTAGTATAGGACAGTCAACTAGCACAGATACGCAGTATTTT
TRBJ2-4 | . | . | TRBV4-3 | CASSQDRGLAKNIQYF | TGCGCCAGCAGCCAAGATCGGGGGTTAGCCAAAAACATTCAGTACTTC
TRBJ2-3 | . | TRBD2 | TRBV5-4 | CASSLGLAGTDTQYF | TGTGCCAGCAGCTTGGGGCTAGCGGGGACAGATACGCAGTATTTT
TRBJ2-3 | . | . | TRBV4-1 | CASSDSGDTQYF | TGCGCCAGCAGCGACTCGGGAGATACGCAGTATTTT
TRBJ2-7 | . | TRBD2 | TRBV11-2 | CASSQEAGSSYEQYF | TGTGCCAGCAGCCAAGAAGCGGGGTCCTCCTACGAGCAGTACTTC
TRBJ1-2 | . | . | TRBV7-9 | CASSSTTPYGYTF | TGTGCCAGCAGCTCTACGACACCCTATGGCTACACCTTC
TRBJ2-1 | . | TRBD2 | TRBV6-1 | CASSEGTSGGNNEQFF | TGTGCCAGCAGTGAAGGTACTAGCGGGGGGAACAATGAGCAGTTCTTC
TRBJ2-7 | . | . | TRBV30 | CAWDGGLSYEQYF | TGTGCCTGGGACGGGGGGCTCTCCTACGAGCAGTACTTC
TRBJ2-1 | . | TRBD2 | TRBV9 | CANSLAGGNEQFF | TGTGCCAACAGCCTAGCGGGAGGCAATGAGCAGTTCTTC
TRBJ2-7 | . | . | TRBV7-9 | CSSTIKVRRSYEQYF | TGTTCCAGCACCATTAAGGTCAGGAGGTCCTACGAGCAGTACTTC
TRBJ1-2 | . | TRBD1 | TRBV7-3 | CASSPDRASYGYTF | TGTGCCAGCAGCCCCGACAGGGCAAGCTATGGCTACACCTTC
TRBJ2-7 | . | . | TRBV6-1 | CASRQNLVSYEQYF | TGTGCCAGCAGACAGAACCTGGTCTCCTACGAGCAGTACTTC
TRBJ1-3 | . | TRBD1 | TRBV11-2 | CASSAKRRDRGYTIYF | TGTGCCAGCAGCGCCAAACGACGGGACAGGGGTTACACCATATATTTT
TRBJ1-5 | . | TRBD1 | TRBV6-1 | CASSVGQGYPGAQHF | TGTGCCAGCAGTGTCGGACAGGGCTACCCCGGGGCCCAGCATTTT
TRBJ2-6 | . | . | TRBV11-2 | CASSFAGPGANVLTF | TGTGCCAGCAGCTTTGCGGGGCCTGGGGCCAACGTCCTGACTTTC
TRBJ2-1 | . | . | TRBV27 | CASGETPSRYNEQFF | TGTGCCAGCGGGGAGACTCCGTCCCGATACAATGAGCAGTTCTTC
TRBJ1-1 | once | . | TRBV6-1 | CASSPRAVNTEAFF | TGTGCCAGCAGTCCGAGGGCAGTTAACACGGAAGCTTTCTTT
TRBJ2-7 | once | . | TRBV11-2 | CASSLSPSEFYEQYF | TGTGCCAGCAGCTTATCTCCCAGCGAATTCTACGAGCAGTACTTC